This is a list of T cell receptor beta chains from one sample in a study of early T cells in non-severe SARS-CoV-2 infection. Each CDR3 protein is one row after TCRdb ran MiXCR on the 5' RACE reads. The sample comprises about 46,000 distinct CDR3 sequences, almost 5.5% of which are singletons, and 5.4% rests with the top ten. The material sequenced was whole blood, taken at baseline. The receptors were sampled from an adult who was a healthcare worker with PCR-confirmed SARS-CoV-2 infection or an uninfected control (not recorded which). The CDR3 runs from the conserved cysteine through the conserved F or W. The D gene is left open where the match is weak. Rows may omit the clone size; those that give it use once, few, many or a size class.

CASSVSSTDTQYF | TGTGCCAGCAGTGTGTCCAGCACAGATACGCAGTATTTT | TRBV2 | NA | TRBJ2-3 | NA
CASSLNSNEKLFF | TGTGCCAGCAGTTTAAACAGTAATGAAAAACTGTTTTTT | TRBV27 | many | TRBJ1-4 | NA
CASSRGPVTYNEQFF | TGTGCCAGCAGCAGAGGACCCGTCACCTACAATGAGCAGTTCTTC | TRBV11-2 | many | TRBJ2-1 | NA
CASNLHPNTEAFF | TGTGCCAGCAACTTACACCCGAACACTGAAGCTTTCTTT | TRBV6-5 | many | TRBJ1-1 | NA
CSVEVPGGALGEQFF | TGCAGCGTTGAAGTGCCAGGGGGTGCTCTCGGGGAGCAGTTCTTC | TRBV29-1 | few | TRBJ2-1 | TRBD1
CSASRGAHNEQFF | TGCAGTGCTAGTAGGGGCGCCCACAATGAGCAGTTCTTC | TRBV20-1 | many | TRBJ2-1 | NA
CASSPAPGSYEQYF | TGTGCCAGCAGCCCCGCCCCGGGTTCCTACGAGCAGTACTTC | TRBV12-3/TRBV12-4 | many | TRBJ2-7 | NA
CSVEDGTTRGGEQFF | TGCAGCGTTGAAGACGGGACTACCCGGGGGGGGGAGCAGTTCTTC | TRBV29-1 | many | TRBJ2-1 | TRBD2
CASTPGGQAGYTF | TGTGCCAGCACCCCCGGTGGGCAGGCGGGCTACACCTTC | TRBV6-5 | many | TRBJ1-2 | NA
CASSLGPFETLHF | TGTGCCAGCAGCTTAGGCCCGTTTGAGACCCTCCACTTT | TRBV5-6 | NA | TRBJ1-6 | NA
CATSDDRGGNQPQHF | TGTGCCACCAGTGATGACAGGGGCGGCAATCAGCCCCAGCATTTT | TRBV24-1 | NA | TRBJ1-5 | TRBD1
CASSFGVEQYF | TGCGCCAGCAGCTTTGGGGTCGAGCAGTACTTC | TRBV5-1 | few | TRBJ2-7 | NA
CSAIGANVLTF | TGCAGTGCTATTGGGGCCAACGTCCTGACTTTC | TRBV20-1 | NA | TRBJ2-6 | NA
CASRDRQAGELFF | TGTGCCAGCAGGGATAGACAGGCCGGGGAGCTGTTTTTT | TRBV27 | many | TRBJ2-2 | NA
CASSHNREVTDTQYF | TGTGCCAGCAGCCACAATCGGGAGGTCACAGATACGCAGTATTTT | TRBV3-1 | many | TRBJ2-3 | TRBD2
CASSQAGASGRWQFF | TGCGCCAGCAGCCAAGCGGGGGCAAGCGGGAGGTGGCAGTTCTTC | TRBV4-1 | few | TRBJ2-1 | TRBD2
CASRWGGNEKLFF | TGTGCCAGCAGGTGGGGTGGGAATGAAAAACTGTTTTTT | TRBV12-3/TRBV12-4 | many | TRBJ1-4 | NA
CASKEDRGANVLTF | TGTGCCAGTAAGGAGGATCGTGGGGCCAACGTCCTGACTTTC | TRBV19 | few | TRBJ2-6 | NA
CASSSPPGAEAFF | TGCGCCAGCAGCTCCCCCCCGGGGGCTGAAGCTTTCTTT | TRBV5-1 | few | TRBJ1-1 | NA
CASLSQTVSYEQYF | TGTGCCAGTCTTTCCCAGACAGTCTCCTACGAGCAGTACTTC | TRBV11-2 | many | TRBJ2-7 | NA
CASSLSSWDTEAFF | TGTGCCAGCAGTTTAAGTAGTTGGGACACTGAAGCTTTCTTT | TRBV12-3/TRBV12-4 | many | TRBJ1-1 | NA
CASSSLAGGTYNEQFF | TGTGCCAGCAGCTCTCTAGCGGGAGGGACCTACAATGAGCAGTTCTTC | TRBV7-6 | few | TRBJ2-1 | TRBD2
CSAPRESDFYGYTF | TGCAGTGCTCCTCGGGAATCCGACTTCTATGGCTACACCTTC | TRBV20-1 | many | TRBJ1-2 | NA
CASTSNGQDFFYGYTF | TGTGCCAGCACCAGCAACGGACAGGATTTTTTCTATGGCTACACCTTC | TRBV28 | few | TRBJ1-2 | TRBD1
CAISESGIQGSPNTEAFF | TGTGCCATCAGTGAGTCGGGGATTCAGGGCAGCCCGAACACTGAAGCTTTCTTT | TRBV10-3 | few | TRBJ1-1 | NA
CASSLREATGELFF | TGTGCCAGCAGTTTAAGGGAAGCCACCGGGGAGCTGTTTTTT | TRBV12-3/TRBV12-4 | NA | TRBJ2-2 | NA
CSVGQGRTEAFF | TGCAGCGTGGGACAGGGTAGGACTGAAGCTTTCTTT | TRBV29-1 | many | TRBJ1-1 | TRBD1
CASGPDSSTDTQYF | TGTGCCAGCGGGCCGGACAGCAGCACAGATACGCAGTATTTT | TRBV2 | NA | TRBJ2-3 | NA
CASSYYEPTGSGEKLFF | TGTGCCAGCAGTTACTACGAGCCGACAGGGAGCGGTGAAAAACTGTTTTTT | TRBV6-6 | many | TRBJ1-4 | TRBD1
CSAQTGSHEQYF | TGCAGTGCTCAGACAGGGTCCCACGAGCAGTACTTC | TRBV20-1 | many | TRBJ2-7 | TRBD1
CSVDGRQGGTDTQYF | TGCAGCGTTGATGGGAGGCAGGGGGGGACAGATACGCAGTATTTT | TRBV29-1 | many | TRBJ2-3 | NA
CASSLVGLDTEAFF | TGTGCCAGCAGCTTAGTGGGGTTAGACACTGAAGCTTTCTTT | TRBV7-9 | many | TRBJ1-1 | NA
CSSGEGVAKNIQYF | TGCAGTTCCGGGGAGGGGGTAGCCAAAAACATTCAGTACTTC | TRBV20-1 | NA | TRBJ2-4 | NA
CATLGVGRTYEQYF | TGTGCCACCCTCGGGGTCGGGAGGACCTACGAGCAGTACTTC | TRBV6-5 | NA | TRBJ2-7 | TRBD2
CASSDIGGTDTQYF | TGCGCCAGCAGTGACATCGGGGGCACAGATACGCAGTATTTT | TRBV10-2 | few | TRBJ2-3 | NA